Shown below are 24 T cell receptor beta chains from a single sample sequenced in a study of blood T cell repertoires in COVID-19. Profiling relied on immunoSEQ multiplex PCR, and the TCRdb table lists in-frame clones only, not all of them. The sample contains 130,000 or so clones, around four fifths of which appear only once. Sequenced material: peripheral blood. These receptors were taken from a human donor in a cohort sampled during active COVID-19.

The V call is TRBV2, the J call TRBJ2-1; tentative D call: TRBD2 (5 bases). The length of the CDR3 is 14 residues. The V end lost 1 base, the J end lost 9 bases, and 13 bases lay between the germline ends. The V gene's germline CDR1 is SNHLY and CDR2 FYNNEI. Here the CDR3 DNA reads TGTGCCAGCAGTGAAGTGATCCGGAGGATTGAGCAGTTCTTC. Protein product: CASSEVIRRIEQFF.

The genes are TRBV7-6 and TRBJ2-7, with 9 bases identical to TRBD2. The CDR3 runs 14 residues. Germline lookup yields CDR1 SGHVS and CDR2 FNYEAQ. Trimming cost V 5 bases and J 0 bases; bases outside gene matches: 2. DNA of the CDR3: TGTGCCAGCAGCGCAGCGGGAGGCTCCTACGAGCAGTACTTC. Amino acid sequence: CASSAAGGSYEQYF.

This clone was observed a few times. The chain combines TRBV9 with TRBJ2-2; TRBD2 might be the D (5 bases). Germline lookup yields CDR1 SGDLS and CDR2 YYNGEE. Trimming stripped 1 base from V and 5 bases from J, with 9 bases between. The CDR3 consists of 14 residues. This CDR3 is CASSVIGKTGELFF. CDR3 in DNA: TGTGCCAGCAGCGTAATCGGGAAAACCGGGGAGCTGTTTTTT.

The chain joins TRBV28 to TRBJ2-7; 7 bases align to TRBD2. From germline, CDR1 is MDHEN and CDR2 SYDVKM. There are 15 residues in the CDR3. The J segment lost 1 base and the V segment lost 3 bases, leaving 6 bases of the junction unmatched. CDR3 sequence reads: CASSFMWEGSYEQYF. Here the CDR3 DNA reads TGTGCCAGCAGTTTTATGTGGGAGGGGTCCTACGAGCAGTACTTC.

This sequence joins TRBV30 and TRBJ2-5; D perhaps matches TRBD1 (6 bases). With 1 base removed from V and 5 bases from J, the gap between germline ends came to 17 bases. The CDR3 covers 15 residues. Germline CDR1 is GTSNPN and CDR2 is SVGIG (reference sequence). The chain's CDR3 is CAWSARTGNGETQYF. The DNA of the CDR3 is TGTGCCTGGAGTGCCCGTACAGGGAATGGTGAGACCCAGTACTTC.

The rearrangement links TRBV5-6 to TRBJ2-3; 8 positions match TRBD1. Per germline, CDR1 SGHDT and CDR2 YYEEEE. CDR3 length: 15 residues. V shed 4 bases and J 1 base; nucleotides not matched to a gene: 5. CDR3 loop: CASSMDRVGTDTQYF. CDR3 nucleotide sequence: TGTGCCAGCAGCATGGACAGGGTCGGCACAGATACGCAGTATTTT.

This clone was recorded only once. The gene calls are TRBV20-1 and TRBJ2-1; D is uncertain. CDR3 length equals 13 residues. The germline V gene has CDR1 DFQATT and CDR2 SNEGSKA (reference sequence). The V gene lost 3 bases and the J gene lost 5 bases, with 11 bases spanning the gap. The CDR3 loop is CSASGAYNNEQFF. The DNA for the CDR3 is TGCAGTGCTAGTGGAGCCTATAACAATGAGCAGTTCTTC.

This clone appeared a single time. The chain recombines TRBV27 with TRBJ2-1; TRBD1 matches at 11 bases. CDR1 is MNHEY, CDR2 SMNVEV, per germline (reference sequence). This CDR3 contains 15 residues. J lost 6 bases, V lost 6 bases, and 7 bases had no gene match. The CDR3 here is CASRLTGTGGNEQFF. The CDR3, as DNA: TGTGCCAGCAGACTCACCGGGACAGGGGGCAATGAGCAGTTCTTC.

CDR3 nucleotide sequence: TGTGCCAGTAGTATTAGTAGAAGCACAGATACGCAGTATTTT. This translates into CASSISRSTDTQYF. The chain couples TRBV19 to TRBJ2-3; D ambiguous. The CDR3 is 14 residues long. V was clipped by 3 bases and J by 0 bases, with 7 bases between them. CDR1 and CDR2 (germline): LNHDA, SQIVND (reference sequence).

CDR3 loop: CASSGLSGSYNEQFF. CDR3 DNA: TGTGCCAGCAGTGGGTTGAGCGGGAGTTACAATGAGCAGTTCTTC. The V call is TRBV7-8, the J call TRBJ2-1, with 8 nucleotides matching TRBD2. The V segment lost 6 bases and the J segment 4 bases; nucleotides outside the gene matches: 8. The CDR3 has 15 residues. The germline gives CDR1 SGHVS, CDR2 FQNEAQ.

The chain has TRBV29-1 and TRBJ1-1; no definite D call. Trimming cost V 5 bases and J 6 bases, with 13 bases left between them. This CDR3 is 12 amino acids long. Germline V gene lookup returns CDR1 SQVTM and CDR2 ANQGSEA. DNA of the CDR3: TGCAGCGTTCAGGTAATGGTTGCTGAAGCTTTCTTT. Translated, it gives CSVQVMVAEAFF.

This rearrangement joins TRBV5-1 to TRBJ1-4; 7 nucleotides line up with TRBD1. The ends lost 0 bases at V and 2 bases at J; junction bases unmatched: 4. CDR1 and CDR2 from the germline V gene are SGHRS and YFSETQ. The CDR3 contains 16 residues. Here the CDR3 reads CASSLATGVTNEKLFF. CDR3 DNA: TGCGCCAGCAGCTTGGCCACAGGGGTTACTAATGAAAAACTGTTTTTT.

This sequence joins TRBV5-6 and TRBJ2-2; perhaps TRBD2 as D (5 bases). The V gene lost 3 bases and the J gene lost 5 bases, with 14 bases spanning the gap. The CDR3 consists of 15 residues. Per germline, CDR1 SGHDT and CDR2 YYEEEE. CDR3 DNA: TGTGCCAGCAGCTACGACCCGACGGGGACCGGGGAGCTGTTTTTT. It translates to CASSYDPTGTGELFF.

This chain links TRBV5-5 with TRBJ1-1, with D unresolved. V lost 2 bases and J lost 1, with 6 bases in between. Germline lookup yields CDR1 SGHKS and CDR2 YYEKEE (reference sequence). The CDR3 runs 13 residues. The CDR3 coding sequence is TGTGCCAGCAGCTTATCCTCGAACACTGAAGCTTTCTTT. This codes for CASSLSSNTEAFF.

The CDR3 nucleotides read TGTGCCAGCAGCCTACGGGATCAGCCCCAGCATTTT. As protein: CASSLRDQPQHF. The V call is TRBV7-8, the J call TRBJ1-5; D is undetermined. Germline CDR1 reads SGHVS; CDR2 reads FQNEAQ. Trimming pared 5 bases from V and 5 bases from J, leaving 7 bases between. This CDR3 spans 12 amino acids.

This chain links TRBV20-1 with TRBJ2-7; weak D call: TRBD1 (5 bases). CDR3 length equals 11 residues. V lost 6 bases to trimming and J lost 6 bases, with 12 bases between them. Looked up from germline, CDR1 is DFQATT and CDR2 is SNEGSKA (reference sequence). CDR3 protein: CSARAGVEQYF. The CDR3 nucleotides read TGCAGTGCCAGGGCTGGGGTCGAGCAGTACTTC.

This chain connects TRBV7-8 to TRBJ1-1; possibly TRBD1 for D (6 bases). With 3 bases removed from V and 0 bases from J, the gap between germline ends came to 11 bases. This CDR3 region has 15 residues. Germline assignment: CDR1 SGHVS and CDR2 FQNEAQ. CDR3 nucleotides: TGTGCCAGCAGCTTCCAGGGGAGTATGAACACTGAAGCTTTCTTT. Residues: CASSFQGSMNTEAFF.

The rearrangement joins TRBV7-8 to TRBJ2-7, with 10 bases aligning to TRBD1. Trimming took 4 bases from V and 3 from J; bases not matched to a gene: 15. Germline V gene data show CDR1 as SGHVS and CDR2 as FQNEAQ. The CDR3 loop spans 18 amino acids. This CDR3 reads CASSSLGGRDRGVYEQYF. The CDR3, as DNA: TGTGCCAGCAGCTCCTTAGGGGGCCGGGACAGGGGCGTCTACGAGCAGTACTTC.

This chain links TRBV5-8 with TRBJ2-5, with TRBD1 as a possible D gene (5 bases). V lost 4 bases and J lost 4, with 14 bases in between. The CDR3 spans 14 residues. Germline V gene data show CDR1 as SGHTS and CDR2 as YDEGEE. CDR3 coding DNA: TGTGCCAGCAGCCTCCTACAGGTTGGAGAGACCCAGTACTTC. This sequence encodes CASSLLQVGETQYF.

The chain recombines TRBV7-2 with TRBJ2-1; 12 bases align to TRBD2. CDR3 size: 15 residues. With 6 bases clipped from V and 4 bases from J, the junction kept 4 bases outside the gene matches. In germline, CDR1 is SGHTA, CDR2 FQGNSA. This chain's CDR3 is CASSQGLAGYNEQFF. The CDR3 DNA follows: TGTGCCAGCAGTCAGGGACTAGCGGGTTACAATGAGCAGTTCTTC.

This chain links TRBV19 with TRBJ1-2; 8 bases map to TRBD1. The CDR3 is 16 amino acids. J lost 5 bases, V lost 6 bases, and 14 bases had no gene match. Germline loops: CDR1 LNHDA, CDR2 SQIVND (reference sequence). The CDR3 nucleotides are TGTGCCAGTAGGCCCCTGGACAGGGTGATTGTATATGGCTACACCTTC. It codes for CASRPLDRVIVYGYTF.

V and J are TRBV2 and TRBJ1-1; 7 positions agree with TRBD1. V dropped 8 bases and J dropped 5; count of bases not matched to a gene: 11. Germline values: CDR1 SNHLY, CDR2 FYNNEI. The CDR3 totals 14 residues. The CDR3 DNA follows: TGTGCCAGCGCCCCCCGGGGACAGAGGACTGAAGCTTTCTTT. The encoded protein is CASAPRGQRTEAFF.

The chain carries TRBV14 and TRBJ2-3; no definite D call. The ends were cut back, 0 bases at V and 2 bases at J, with 6 bases in the middle. This CDR3 is 14 amino acids long. Germline V gene sequence: CDR1 SGHDN, CDR2 FVKESK. CDR3 coding DNA: TGTGCCAGCAGCCAAGAGACTTTCACAGATACGCAGTATTTT. Its protein is CASSQETFTDTQYF.

This chain connects TRBV6-5 to TRBJ1-5, with unresolved D. V dropped 0 bases and J dropped 10 bases, with 13 bases sitting between them. CDR3 size: 14 residues. The germline CDR1 and CDR2 sequences are MNHEY and SVGAGI. The CDR3 region is CASSYSDPNSPQHF. DNA of the CDR3: TGTGCCAGCAGTTACTCGGATCCCAACAGCCCCCAGCATTTT.